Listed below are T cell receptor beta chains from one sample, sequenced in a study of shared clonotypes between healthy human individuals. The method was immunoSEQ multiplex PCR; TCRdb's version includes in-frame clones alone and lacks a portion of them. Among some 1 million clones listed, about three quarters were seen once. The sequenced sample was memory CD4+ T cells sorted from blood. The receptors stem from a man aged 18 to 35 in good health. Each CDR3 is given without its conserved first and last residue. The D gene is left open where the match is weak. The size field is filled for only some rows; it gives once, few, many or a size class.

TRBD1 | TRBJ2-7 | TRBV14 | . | ASSPQQGRSEQY
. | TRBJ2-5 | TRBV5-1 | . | ASSLGIWDGETQY
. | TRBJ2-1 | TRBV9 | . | ASSVGRLTYNEQF
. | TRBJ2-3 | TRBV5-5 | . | ASTSQPTDTQY
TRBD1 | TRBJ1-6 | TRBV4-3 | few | ASSLTDRDNSPLH
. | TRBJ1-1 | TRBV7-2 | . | ASSLGAGLNTEAF
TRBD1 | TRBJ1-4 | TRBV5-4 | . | ASSPRGDSRNEKLF
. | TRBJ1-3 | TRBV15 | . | ATSPWAGNTIY
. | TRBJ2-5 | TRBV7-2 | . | ASSFLRAGETQY
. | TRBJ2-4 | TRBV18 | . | ASSPPGLNIQY
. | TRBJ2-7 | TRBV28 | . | ASSLTHRVYEQY
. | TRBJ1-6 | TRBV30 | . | GLGRLNSPLH
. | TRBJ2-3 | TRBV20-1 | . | SAYTDTQY
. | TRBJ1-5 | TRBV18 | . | ASSPSTNSNQPQH
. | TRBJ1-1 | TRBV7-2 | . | ASSLQGRPEAF
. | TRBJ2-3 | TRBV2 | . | ASTARDTQY
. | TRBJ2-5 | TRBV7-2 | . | ASSWIRQGGETQY
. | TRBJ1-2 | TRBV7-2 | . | ASSPGLQYGDGYT
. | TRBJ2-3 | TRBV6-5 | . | ASSSPGVGSNTQY
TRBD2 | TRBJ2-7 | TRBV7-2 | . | ASSYIAGGTYEQY
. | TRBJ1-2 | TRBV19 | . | ASRTSGEGTYGYT
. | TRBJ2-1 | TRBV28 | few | ASSFTHSEQF
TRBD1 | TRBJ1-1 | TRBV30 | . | AWSLQGGTEAF
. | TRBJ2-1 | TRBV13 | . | ASSLIRLGVGEQF
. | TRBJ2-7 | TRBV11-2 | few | ASSLGVGGYEQY
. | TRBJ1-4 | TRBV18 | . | ASSLQTQATNEKLF
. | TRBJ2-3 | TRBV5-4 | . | ASSPPGRGADTQY
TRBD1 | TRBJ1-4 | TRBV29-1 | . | SALRQGVNEKLF
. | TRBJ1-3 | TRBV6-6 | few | ASSYYLGGEAIY
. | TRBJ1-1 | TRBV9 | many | ASSREAGVRTEAF
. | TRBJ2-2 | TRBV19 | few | ASSIGGLRHYSTGELF
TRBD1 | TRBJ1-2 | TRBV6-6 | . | ASNQGASYGYT
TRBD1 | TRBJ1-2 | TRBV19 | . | ASSPTGVGYT
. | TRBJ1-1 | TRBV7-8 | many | ASSLGERAEAF
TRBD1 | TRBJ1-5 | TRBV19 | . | AVGQGNQPQH
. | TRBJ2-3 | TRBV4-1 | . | ASSQERSGSLDTQY
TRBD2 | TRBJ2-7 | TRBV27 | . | ASSATSGGSHEQY
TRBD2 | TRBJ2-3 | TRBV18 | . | ASSPQGLAAGTQY
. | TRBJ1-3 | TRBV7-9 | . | ASSLSGRNTIY